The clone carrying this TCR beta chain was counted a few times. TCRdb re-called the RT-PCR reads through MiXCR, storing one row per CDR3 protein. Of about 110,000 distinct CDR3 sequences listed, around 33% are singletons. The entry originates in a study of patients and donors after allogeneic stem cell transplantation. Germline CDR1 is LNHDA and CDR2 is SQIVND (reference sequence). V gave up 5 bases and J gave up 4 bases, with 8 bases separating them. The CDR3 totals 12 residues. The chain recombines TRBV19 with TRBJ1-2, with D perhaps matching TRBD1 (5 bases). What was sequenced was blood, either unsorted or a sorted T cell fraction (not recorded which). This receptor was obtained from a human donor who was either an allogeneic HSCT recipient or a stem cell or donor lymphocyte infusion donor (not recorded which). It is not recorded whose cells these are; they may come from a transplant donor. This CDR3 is CASSDQGYGYTF. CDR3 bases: TGTGCCAGTAGTGACCAGGGCTATGGCTACACCTTC.